Listed here are 12 T cell receptor beta chains from one sample, sequenced in a study of regulatory T cells in long-lasting Graves disease. Time point reported: persistent/refractory GD, antithyroid drugs over 5 years with positive TRAb. PBMC RNA served as the TCR library source. According to the study, TCR beta libraries were built with iRepertoire HTBI primers and CDR3-region Arm-PCR. TCRdb re-called the multiplex PCR reads through MiXCR, storing one row per CDR3 protein. There are about 660,000 distinct CDR3 sequences in the sample; 25% to 30% occur only once, and under 50% lies in the top ten. The specimen was peripheral blood mononuclear cells (PBMCs), collected when the disease was refractory, from a patient treated with antithyroid drugs. Receptors originate from a female donor with Graves disease.

This clonotype was detected only a few times. This chain links TRBV7-9 with TRBJ1-4; D is possibly TRBD1 (5 bases). The CDR3 is 15 amino acids. The V gene's germline CDR1 is SEHNR and CDR2 FQNEAQ (reference sequence). V was clipped by 1 base and J by 2 bases, with 8 bases between them. CDR3 amino acids: CASSLEGRTNEKLFF. For the CDR3, the DNA is TGTGCCAGCAGCTTAGAGGGGAGGACTAATGAAAAACTGTTTTTT.

This clonotype was counted between two and nine times. V and J are TRBV20-1 and TRBJ1-5; D call uncertain. V was cut by 0 bases and J by 2 bases, with 17 bases left in between. The CDR3 is made up of 17 amino acids. Looked up from germline, CDR1 is DFQATT and CDR2 is SNEGSKA (reference sequence). The CDR3 DNA sequence: TGCAGTGCTAGAGATGAAGGGTTGAGGTTGGGCAATCAGCCCCAGCATTTT. Amino acid sequence: CSARDEGLRLGNQPQHF.

This clonotype was counted ten times or more. The CDR3: CASSLPTSGRSEQYF. The DNA for the CDR3 is TGTGCCAGCAGTTTACCCACTAGCGGGAGGAGCGAGCAGTACTTC. J is TRBJ2-7 and V is TRBV28; 12 bases are a match to TRBD2. The V gene end was trimmed by 2 bases and the J gene end by 6 bases; junction bases not matched to a gene: 5. CDR3 length: 15 amino acids. Germline V gene data show CDR1 as MDHEN and CDR2 as SYDVKM.

V is TRBV6-5 and J is TRBJ1-2; D is unclear. Germline CDR1 and CDR2: MNHEY and SVGAGI. This CDR3 comprises 14 residues. Trimming cost V 2 bases and J 3 bases, with 10 bases left between them. Written as DNA, the CDR3 is TGTGCCAGCAGTTACATAGGGTCTGACTATGGCTACACCTTC. Its translation is CASSYIGSDYGYTF.

This clonotype was counted ten times or more. The rearrangement uses TRBV28 and TRBJ1-6, with 8 bases that match TRBD1. Germline CDR1 MDHEN, CDR2 SYDVKM. CDR3 length: 14 amino acids. Trimming at V came to 4 bases and at J to 13 bases, leaving 9 bases not matched to a gene. CDR3 nucleotide sequence: TGTGCCAGCAGTTCCAACTCAGGGGGCTCTCCCCTCCACTTT. It is translated as CASSSNSGGSPLHF.

A word on this clonotype: This may be a read error, as it is one base from a much larger clone. The V and J genes are TRBV6-9 and TRBJ2-7; 9 bases map to TRBD2. Germline CDR1 and CDR2: MNHGY and SVAAGI. CDR3 length equals 15 residues. The CDR3: CASSYPPSGNYEQCF. The CDR3 DNA is TGTGCCAGCAGTTACCCGCCTAGCGGGAACTACGAGCAGTGCTTC.

The chain employs TRBV5-5 and TRBJ1-5, with D perhaps TRBD1 (6 bases). Germline CDR1 reads SGHKS; CDR2 reads YYEKEE (reference sequence). The CDR3 length is 16 residues. Between the trimmed V and J ends, which lost 4 bases and 2 bases, there was a span of 16 bases. The CDR3 coding sequence is TGTGCCAGCAGCGTGGGACACGCTTCGGGCAATCAGCCCCAGCATTTT. Its protein is CASSVGHASGNQPQHF.

This chain links TRBV20-1 with TRBJ1-2, with 7 bases fitting TRBD1. CDR3 length: 17 residues. With V trimmed by 1 base and J by 5 bases, 16 bases remained unmatched. The germline V gene encodes CDR1 DFQATT and CDR2 SNEGSKA (reference sequence). DNA for the CDR3: TGCAGTGCTAGAGCTTATCTCCGGGACAGATTAGTGTATGGCTACACCTTC. Translating gives CSARAYLRDRLVYGYTF.

This clonotype was observed a few times. The chain has TRBV7-2 and TRBJ2-5; the D is unclear. V was cut by 4 bases and J by 1 base, with 16 bases left in between. Germline lookup yields CDR1 SGHTA and CDR2 FQGNSA. CDR3 length: 16 residues. DNA for the CDR3: TGTGCCAGCAGCTCAATCAGGTCTGCGGCCCAAGAGACCCAGTACTTC. Protein: CASSSIRSAAQETQYF.

In this sample, this clonotype turned up a few times. V is TRBV20-1 and J is TRBJ1-2, with D tentatively TRBD1 (5 bases). The CDR3 is 13 amino acids. Germline CDR1 DFQATT, CDR2 SNEGSKA (reference sequence). Deletions cut 3 bases from V and 8 bases from J, with 16 bases between. The CDR3 protein is CSASPGAPQGYTF. The DNA for the CDR3 is TGCAGTGCTAGCCCCGGGGCTCCCCAGGGCTACACCTTC.

This clonotype was detected only a few times. The V call is TRBV29-1, the J call TRBJ1-4; D may be TRBD1 (6 bases). Trimming stripped 7 bases from V and 8 bases from J, with 17 bases between. The CDR3 sequence is 13 residues long. The V gene's germline CDR1 is SQVTM and CDR2 ANQGSEA. CDR3 in amino acids: CSGAGGKTEKLFF. In DNA, the CDR3 is TGCAGCGGAGCGGGGGGCAAGACGGAAAAACTGTTTTTT. Combining the CDR3 with reference TRBV29-1 and TRBJ1-4 gives the whole variable domain SAVISQKPSRDICQRGTSLTIQCQVDSQVTMMFWYRQQPGQSLTLIATANQGSEATYESGFVIDKFPISRPNLTFSTLTVSNMSPEDSSIYLCSGAGGKTEKLFFGSGTQLSVL.

The table lists this clonotype with many counts. CDR3 loop: CASSPGGRSYEQYF. Here the CDR3 DNA reads TGTGCCAGCAGTCCGGGCGGGAGATCCTACGAGCAGTACTTC. The J gene is TRBJ2-7, the V gene TRBV28, with 7 bases identical to TRBD2. This CDR3 has 14 amino acids. Germline assignment: CDR1 MDHEN and CDR2 SYDVKM. Germline trimming cut 5 bases from V and 1 base from J; bases unmatched to any gene: 5. The variable domain in full, with the rest retrieved from reference TRBV28 and TRBJ2-7, is DVKVTQSSRYLVKRTGEKVFLECVQDMDHENMFWYRQDPGLGLRLIYFSYDVKMKEKGDIPEGYSVSREKKERFSLILESASTNQTSMYLCASSPGGRSYEQYFGPGTRLTVT.